Reported below is one TCR beta chain. Germline trimming cut 4 bases from V and 3 bases from J; bases unmatched to any gene: 5. Germline lookup yields CDR1 GTSNPN and CDR2 SVGIG (reference sequence). This CDR3 region has 13 residues. These data originate in a study of blood T cell repertoires in COVID-19. Study context: PBMCs, B-cell-depleted T cells, or T cells provided the cDNA or gDNA that made up the material.

Sequencing used immunoSEQ multiplex PCR; TCRdb keeps in-frame clones, though not all of them. The sample lists around 220,000 clones; roughly 84% were seen once. This sequence was found in a woman aged 40 to 50 with active or convalescent COVID-19. The rearrangement uses TRBV30 and TRBJ2-7, with 8 bases lining up with TRBD2. Sequencing used peripheral blood. The CDR3 sequence is CAWIKTSDYEQYF. DNA for the CDR3: TGTGCCTGGATCAAGACTAGCGACTACGAGCAGTACTTC.